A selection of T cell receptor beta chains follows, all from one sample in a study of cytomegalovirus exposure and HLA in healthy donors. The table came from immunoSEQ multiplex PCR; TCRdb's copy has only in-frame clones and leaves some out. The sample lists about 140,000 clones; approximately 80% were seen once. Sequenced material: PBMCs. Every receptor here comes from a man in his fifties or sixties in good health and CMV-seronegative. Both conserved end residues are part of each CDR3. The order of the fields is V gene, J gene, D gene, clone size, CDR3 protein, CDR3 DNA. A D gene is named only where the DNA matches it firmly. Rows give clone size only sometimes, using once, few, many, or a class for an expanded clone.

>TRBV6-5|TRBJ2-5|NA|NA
CASSPPGHTETQYF
TGTGCCAGCAGTCCTCCGGGACATACGGAGACCCAGTACTTC
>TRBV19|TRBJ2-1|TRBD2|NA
CASSIKHGGSNEQFF
TGTGCCAGTAGTATAAAACATGGCGGGAGCAATGAGCAGTTCTTC
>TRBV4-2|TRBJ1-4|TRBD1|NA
CASKEGTGDEKLFF
TGTGCCAGCAAAGAGGGGACAGGGGATGAAAAACTGTTTTTT
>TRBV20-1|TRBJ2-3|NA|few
CSGASTDTQYF
TGCAGTGGGGCGAGCACAGATACGCAGTATTTT
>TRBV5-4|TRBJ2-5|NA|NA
CASSLDQAQETQYF
TGTGCCAGCAGCTTGGACCAGGCCCAAGAGACCCAGTACTTC
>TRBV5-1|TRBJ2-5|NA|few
CASSADFLTQYF
TGCGCCAGCAGCGCAGATTTCCTGACCCAGTACTTC
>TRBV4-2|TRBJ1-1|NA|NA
CASSQGALQAFF
TGTGCCAGCAGCCAGGGGGCCCTTCAAGCTTTCTTT
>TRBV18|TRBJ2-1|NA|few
CASSTRQVMGDNEQFF
TGTGCCAGCTCAACCCGACAGGTAATGGGAGACAATGAGCAGTTCTTC
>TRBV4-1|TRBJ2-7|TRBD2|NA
CASSQDSLGGAYEQYF
TGCGCCAGCAGCCAAGATAGTCTGGGGGGGGCCTACGAGCAGTACTTC
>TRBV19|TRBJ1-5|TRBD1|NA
CASSGTAQPQHF
TGTGCCAGTAGTGGGACAGCCCAGCCCCAGCATTTT
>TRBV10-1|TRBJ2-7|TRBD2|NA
CASSAGLAYEQYF
TGCGCCAGCAGTGCGGGACTAGCCTACGAGCAGTACTTC
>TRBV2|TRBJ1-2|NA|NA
CASSTSPVHGYTF
TGTGCCAGCAGCACGAGTCCCGTCCACGGCTACACCTTC
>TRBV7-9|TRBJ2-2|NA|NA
CASSLPSDSSAGELFF
TGTGCCAGCAGCTTACCCTCCGATTCGAGCGCCGGGGAGCTGTTTTTT
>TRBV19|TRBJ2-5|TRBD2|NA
CASSPEVSGLAGAQETQYF
TGTGCCAGTAGTCCAGAAGTCTCGGGACTAGCGGGAGCACAAGAGACCCAGTACTTC
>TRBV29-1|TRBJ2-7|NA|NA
CSVVDKFYEQYF
TGCAGCGTCGTGGACAAATTTTACGAGCAGTACTTC
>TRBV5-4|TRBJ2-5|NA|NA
CASSFTGVETQYF
TGTGCCAGCAGCTTCACCGGGGTCGAGACCCAGTACTTC
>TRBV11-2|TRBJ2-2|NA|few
CASRQRQNRIGDTGELFF
TGTGCCAGCAGGCAAAGACAGAACAGGATCGGTGACACCGGGGAGCTGTTTTTT
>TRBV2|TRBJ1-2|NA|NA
CASSVQGNGYTF
TGTGCCAGCAGTGTTCAGGGAAATGGCTACACCTTC
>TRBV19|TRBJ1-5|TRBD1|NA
CASSTLGTGSNQPQHF
TGTGCCAGTAGTACCCTAGGGACAGGGAGCAATCAGCCCCAGCATTTT
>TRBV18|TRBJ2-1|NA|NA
CASSPGSAHNEQFF
TGTGCCAGCTCACCTGGGAGCGCACACAATGAGCAGTTCTTC
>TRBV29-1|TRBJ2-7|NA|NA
CSVELSPSYEQYF
TGCAGCGTTGAGCTATCCCCCTCCTACGAGCAGTACTTC
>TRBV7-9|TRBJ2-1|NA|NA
CASTDSIESSYNEQFF
TGTGCCAGCACGGACAGTATAGAGAGCTCCTACAATGAGCAGTTCTTC
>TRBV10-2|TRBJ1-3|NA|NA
CASSEGQRLSGNTIYF
TGCGCCAGCAGTGAGGGACAGAGACTCTCTGGAAACACCATATATTTT
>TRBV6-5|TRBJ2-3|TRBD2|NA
CASGLAGGTDTQYF
TGTGCCAGCGGTCTAGCGGGGGGCACAGATACGCAGTATTTT
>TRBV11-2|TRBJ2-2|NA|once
CASSSTRQAGELFF
TGTGCCAGCAGCTCAACTCGGCAGGCCGGGGAGCTGTTTTTT
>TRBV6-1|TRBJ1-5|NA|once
CASRTGTTSNQPQHF
TGTGCCAGCAGAACCGGGACTACGAGCAATCAGCCCCAGCATTTT
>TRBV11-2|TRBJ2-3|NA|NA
CASSLAWGAGDTQYF
TGTGCCAGCAGCTTAGCCTGGGGAGCGGGAGATACGCAGTATTTT
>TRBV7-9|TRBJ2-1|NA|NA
CAGVERTYNEQFF
TGTGCCGGAGTGGAGAGGACCTACAATGAGCAGTTCTTC
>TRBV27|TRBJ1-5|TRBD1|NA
CASSLDRGSNQPQHF
TGTGCCAGCAGTTTAGACAGGGGTAGCAATCAGCCCCAGCATTTT
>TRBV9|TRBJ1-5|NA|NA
CASSPTDSRNQPQHF
TGTGCCAGCAGCCCGACGGACAGCCGCAATCAGCCCCAGCATTTT
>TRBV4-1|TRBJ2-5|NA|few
CASSQDGTIKETQYF
TGCGCCAGCAGCCAAGATGGGACAATCAAAGAGACCCAGTACTTC
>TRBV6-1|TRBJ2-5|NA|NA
CGIYGGAETQYF
TGTGGGATCTATGGGGGGGCCGAGACCCAGTACTTC